This T cell receptor beta chain was retrieved from a study of CD8+CD57+ T cells in acquired aplastic anemia (dated by TCRdb to 2017 to 2018). In the study overall: A mean of about 3 ug of DNA, ranging from roughly 0.19 to 30 ug, was extracted from sorted CD4+ and CD8+ cells. CD8+CD57+ expansion was defined as frequency above the mean frequency observed in healthy subjects. What the research found in general, with its limitations: Around 30 CD8+ CDR3 sequences were found in both patients and controls but appeared to be highly expressed in patients and within the immunodominant clones of the patients. Between patients and healthy controls, no significant difference in CD8+ Simpson's diversity was found (P=0.060).

With respect to this clonotype: Its antigen is not yet known. A read error may be the cause here, since a much bigger clone is one base away. Because the CDR3 is missing its conserved closing phenylalanine or tryptophan, this is likely a read error.

Profiling of TCR beta VDJ combinations and CDR3 sequences used genomic DNA as the template. An Illumina HiSeq 2000 was the platform used for TCR repertoire sequencing. The authors processed their data as follows. TRBV/TRBJ rearrangement plots, CDR3 size and DJ length profiles, and Simpson's diversity index were used to assess repertoires. The immunodominant clone was defined as the most abundant DNA sequence in deep sequencing data. CDR3 amino acid sequences were checked for sharing between subjects and were compared against published repertoires and the VDJdb database. The public reads were quality trimmed at Q25 with fastp and then assembled into clones with MiXCR by TCRdb, keeping productive beta chains. A single entry per CDR3 protein holds the most common genes and DNA from its merged rows. These V and J calls derive from TCRdb rather than the authors' analysis. This sample holds about 180,000 distinct CDR3 sequences; around 50% were observed only once. The top ten clonotypes cover roughly 13% of the sample.

Flow cytometry had shown CD8+CD57+ cell expansion in the patients selected for sequencing. Severe acquired aplastic anemia was diagnosed in all patients according to International Study of Aplastic Anemia and Agranulocytosis and Camitta criteria. At the time blood was sampled, none of the patients had received any therapy. In this study, sorted CD4+ and CD8+ T cells from the blood of healthy subjects and of severe aplastic anemia patients had their TCR repertoires deep-sequenced. Patients were enrolled under clinicaltrials.gov protocols 00001620, 01623167, 00001397, 00071045, 00081523 and 00961064 in the USA. Ficoll-Paque density gradient centrifugation was used to isolate peripheral blood mononuclear cells. Before DNA extraction, CD4+ and CD8+ T cells were sorted with FACS or magnetic beads. V was cut back by 6 bases and J by 11 bases, leaving a gap of 14 bases between them. Termini included, the CDR3 measures 12 amino acids. Only the CDR3 part of the read is kept: 36 bases, read in frame from the first base.

The chain couples TRBV12-3 or TRBV12-4 to TRBJ2-1, with TRBD1 tentatively as D gene (5 bases match). The source of this sequence is a human donor with aplastic anemia. The specimen sequenced was sorted CD4+, CD8+, or CD8+CD57+ T cells (not recorded which) from PBMCs. The CDR3 loop reads CASSPIDSKQFS. The nucleotide sequence reads TGTGCCAGCAGCCCGATTGACAGCAAGCAGTTCTCC.